The 9 T cell receptor beta chains listed next were all sequenced from one sample in a study of T cell repertoires in cytomegalovirus infection. Their antigens are not known. TCRdb fed the reads into MiXCR, producing one record per CDR3 protein. This table has 300,000 or so distinct CDR3 sequences, roughly 25% appearing once. The sample consisted of cultured PBMCs, taken from culture after CMV antigen stimulation. These receptors all stem from a human donor in good health (CMV status not recorded). Some clones in this sample may be carry-over from other donors' samples.

This clonotype has ten or more counts. J is TRBJ1-5 and V is TRBV19; tentatively, D is TRBD1 (5 bases). Trimming cost V 2 bases and J 2 bases, with 7 bases left between them. This CDR3 has 14 residues. The germline V gene encodes CDR1 LNHDA and CDR2 SQIVND (reference sequence). The CDR3 DNA sequence: TGTGCCAGTAGTATACGACAGCGCAATCAGCCCCAGCATTTT. This encodes CASSIRQRNQPQHF.

This sequence joins TRBV5-6 and TRBJ2-1, with 9 bases that match TRBD2. CDR3 size: 16 residues. V lost 4 bases, J lost 4 bases, and 9 bases stayed unmatched. The germline V gene encodes CDR1 SGHDT and CDR2 YYEEEE. DNA of the CDR3: TGTGCCAGCAGCCTCGGGACTAGCTTCGTATACAATGAGCAGTTCTTC. It translates to CASSLGTSFVYNEQFF.

The chain has TRBV25-1 and TRBJ1-6; D remains unclear. V lost 5 bases, J lost 9 bases, and 11 bases lay in between. This CDR3 comprises 13 residues. Per germline, CDR1 MGHDK and CDR2 SYGVNS. CDR3 residues: CASSRDFTSPLHF. DNA of the CDR3: TGTGCCAGCAGTAGAGACTTCACTTCACCCCTCCACTTT. The complete variable domain, with remaining parts taken from reference TRBV25-1 and TRBJ1-6, reads EADIYQTPRYLVIGTGKKITLECSQTMGHDKMYWYQQDPGMELHLIHYSYGVNSTEKGDLSSESTVSRIRTEHFPLTLESARPSHTSQYLCASSRDFTSPLHFGNGTRLTVT.

The sample holds many counts of this clonotype. The rearrangement links TRBV6-1 to TRBJ2-1, with 8 nucleotides matching TRBD2. The germline gives CDR1 MNHNS, CDR2 SASEGT. Trimming removed 6 bases from V and 4 bases from J; junction bases left unmatched: 5. The CDR3 loop spans 14 amino acids. This CDR3 reads CASSAGGGYNEQFF. CDR3 in DNA: TGTGCCAGCAGCGCCGGGGGGGGGTACAATGAGCAGTTCTTC.

This clonotype was counted a few times. The chain employs TRBV20-1 and TRBJ2-3; D may be TRBD2 (6 bases). Germline V gene lookup returns CDR1 DFQATT and CDR2 SNEGSKA (reference sequence). V lost 6 bases, J lost 2 bases, and 33 bases lay in between. The length of the CDR3 is 20 residues. The chain's CDR3 is CSATRPSVTPPFYLTDTQYF. The CDR3 nucleotides read TGCAGTGCGACCCGCCCTAGCGTAACGCCCCCCTTCTACCTCACAGATACGCAGTATTTT.

This clonotype showed up many times. The chain carries TRBV7-2 and TRBJ1-5; 9 bases fit TRBD1. The ends lost 5 bases at V and 5 bases at J; junction bases unmatched: 13. CDR3 length equals 17 residues. Germline loops: CDR1 SGHTA, CDR2 FQGNSA. CDR3 DNA sequence: TGTGCCAGCAGCAAAGGGGAGGGGACAGGGAGGGATCAGCCCCAGCATTTT. Translated, it gives CASSKGEGTGRDQPQHF.

This clonotype was seen a handful of times. The CDR3 nucleotides read TGTGCCAGTAGTATAGACGGGACCAGGAATGAGCAGTTCTTC. Its protein product is CASSIDGTRNEQFF. The rearrangement uses TRBV19 and TRBJ2-1, with D possibly being TRBD1 or TRBD2 (5 bases each). Trimming removed 0 bases at V and 7 bases at J, with 10 bases between. CDR3 size: 14 residues. CDR1 and CDR2 (germline): LNHDA, SQIVND (reference sequence). Supplemented by reference TRBV19 and TRBJ2-1, the full variable domain reads DGGITQSPKYLFRKEGQNVTLSCEQNLNHDAMYWYRQDPGQGLRLIYYSQIVNDFQKGDIAEGYSVSREKKESFPLTVTSAQKNPTAFYLCASSIDGTRNEQFFGPGTRLTVL.

Notes on this clonotype: The junction shows a germline mismatch at one end, possibly a read error. The chain employs TRBV6-5 and TRBJ2-5, with TRBD2 identical over 8 bases. In germline, CDR1 is MNHEY, CDR2 SVGAGI. CDR3 length: 14 amino acids. Here the CDR3 DNA reads TGTGCCAGCAGATGGGGTAGCGGGACCGAGATCCAGTACTTC. It codes for CASRWGSGTEIQYF.

The chain employs TRBV7-2 and TRBJ2-3; D ambiguous. CDR3 length: 14 residues. Germline-derived CDR1 and CDR2 are SGHTA and FQGNSA. V was clipped by 11 bases and J by 1 base, with 16 bases between them. The CDR3 DNA is TGTGCCGGGTCGGCATCGGCGGGCACAGATACGCAGTATTTT. This gives the protein CAGSASAGTDTQYF.